Listed here are 21 T cell receptor beta chains from one sample, sequenced in a study of blood T cell repertoires in COVID-19 (TCRdb year 2020). The library was built by means of the immunoSEQ multiplex PCR assay. This immuneACCESS table, as held by TCRdb, lists in-frame sequences with V and J called but not all clones. Of the missing ones, under half trace to an unresolved V gene in checked studies; the others have no known cause. Recorded for this sample are more than 100,000 clones; over 75% of them occurred a single time. Approximately 10% of the sample comes from the top ten. The sequenced material came from peripheral blood. The source is a man older than 75 with acute or convalescent COVID-19.

The chain employs TRBV6-5 and TRBJ2-5; TRBD1 is a possible D gene (6 bases). The CDR3 spans 14 residues. Trimming shortened V by 2 bases and J by 7 bases, and 14 bases separated the two germline ends. In germline, CDR1 is MNHEY, CDR2 SVGAGI. The CDR3 coding sequence is TGTGCCAGCAGTTACCCCGGGACAAGCGGGACCCAGTACTTC. Translation: CASSYPGTSGTQYF.

V is TRBV5-8 and J is TRBJ2-7, with TRBD1 matching 8 bases. Unmatched junction bases numbered 11, after V lost 3 bases and J lost 3 bases. The CDR3 loop spans 16 amino acids. Per the germline V gene, CDR1 is SGHTS and CDR2 is YDEGEE. DNA for the CDR3: TGTGCCAGCAGCTCCCCCGGGACAGGTAACCTCTACGAGCAGTACTTC. Residues: CASSSPGTGNLYEQYF.

The genes are TRBV19 and TRBJ2-7, with D possibly TRBD2 on 6 matching bases. V was trimmed by 5 bases and J by 4 bases, leaving 21 bases between them. This CDR3 is built from 16 residues. In germline, CDR1 is LNHDA, CDR2 SQIVND (reference sequence). The CDR3 DNA reads TGTGCCAGTAGTGGACGGGACTCCTCACGAGGTTACGAGCAGTACTTC. Translating it yields CASSGRDSSRGYEQYF.

The chain couples TRBV11-2 to TRBJ1-2; D is possibly TRBD1 (6 bases). CDR1 and CDR2 (germline): SGHAT, FQNNGV. The CDR3 is made up of 13 amino acids. Trimming removed 1 base at V and 6 bases at J, with 9 bases between. CDR3: CASSLGNRDGYTF. Written as DNA, the CDR3 is TGTGCCAGCAGCTTAGGAAACAGGGATGGCTACACCTTC. Together with reference TRBV11-2 and TRBJ1-2, the CDR3 gives the full variable domain: EAGVAQSPRYKIIEKRQSVAFWCNPISGHATLYWYQQILGQGPKLLIQFQNNGVVDDSQLPKDRFSAERLKGVDSTLKIQPAKLEDSAVYLCASSLGNRDGYTFGSGTRLTVV.

The rearrangement links TRBV29-1 to TRBJ2-5; a possible D gene is TRBD1 (6 bases). The ends were cut back, 4 bases at V and 2 bases at J, with 11 bases in the middle. Looked up from germline, CDR1 is SQVTM and CDR2 is ANQGSEA. CDR3 length: 13 residues. CDR3: CSVAGVGQETQYF. CDR3 in DNA: TGCAGCGTTGCAGGGGTTGGACAAGAGACCCAGTACTTC.

This sequence joins TRBV19 and TRBJ1-1; 7 bases map to TRBD1. CDR3 length equals 13 residues. J lost 6 bases, V lost 8 bases, and 9 bases had no gene match. The germline V gene encodes CDR1 LNHDA and CDR2 SQIVND (reference sequence). This chain's CDR3 is CASAMDRRSEAFF. CDR3 sequence (DNA): TGTGCCAGTGCAATGGACAGGCGATCTGAAGCTTTCTTT.

V and J are TRBV16 and TRBJ1-1, with a possible D match to TRBD1 (5 bases). Deletions cut 5 bases from V and 9 bases from J, with 13 bases between. The CDR3 has 12 residues. Per germline, CDR1 KGHSY and CDR2 FQNENV. This chain's CDR3 is CASSGIDSKAFF. In DNA form, the CDR3 reads TGTGCCAGCAGCGGGATTGACAGCAAAGCTTTCTTT.

The chain has TRBV5-1 and TRBJ2-7; no reliable D call. The germline V gene encodes CDR1 SGHRS and CDR2 YFSETQ. The CDR3 extends over 14 amino acids. V lost 2 bases and J lost 1, with 10 bases in between. CDR3 loop: CASSFGGSSYEQYF. The DNA of the CDR3 is TGCGCCAGCAGCTTCGGCGGTTCATCCTACGAGCAGTACTTC. Based on the CDR3 plus reference TRBV5-1 and TRBJ2-7, the full variable domain is KAGVTQTPRYLIKTRGQQVTLSCSPISGHRSVSWYQQTPGQGLQFLFEYFSETQRNKGNFPGRFSGRQFSNSRSEMNVSTLELGDSALYLCASSFGGSSYEQYFGPGTRLTVT.

The chain is built from TRBV18 and TRBJ1-5; D perhaps matches TRBD1 (5 bases). The CDR3 covers 14 residues. Trimming left V 2 bases short and J 6 bases short, with 11 bases between. Germline V gene data show CDR1 as KGHSH and CDR2 as LQKENI. In nucleotides, the CDR3 is TGTGCCAGCTCACCAGGCCAGGGTGTTCAGCCCCAGCATTTT. It encodes CASSPGQGVQPQHF.

The chain is built from TRBV5-8 and TRBJ2-3; perhaps TRBD2 as D (5 bases). Trimming left V 4 bases short and J 7 bases short, with 16 bases between. This CDR3 comprises 14 residues. CDR1 is SGHTS and CDR2 is YDEGEE in the germline V gene. CDR3 in amino acids: CASSIGLQSYTQYF. The CDR3 DNA follows: TGTGCCAGCAGCATCGGACTCCAAAGTTATACGCAGTATTTT. Based on the CDR3 plus reference TRBV5-8 and TRBJ2-3, the full variable domain is EAGVTQSPTHLIKTRGQQATLRCSPISGHTSVYWYQQALGLGLQFLLWYDEGEERNRGNFPPRFSGRQFPNYSSELNVNALELEDSALYLCASSIGLQSYTQYFGPGTRLTVL.

The rearrangement links TRBV5-5 to TRBJ2-3, with TRBD1 matching 7 bases. Trimming removed 4 bases from V and 2 bases from J; junction bases left unmatched: 7. Germline V lookup: CDR1 SGHKS, CDR2 YYEKEE (reference sequence). This CDR3 is 15 amino acids long. The CDR3 here is CASSRIRGPTDTQYF. CDR3 DNA: TGTGCCAGCAGCCGAATTAGGGGGCCCACAGATACGCAGTATTTT.

The rearrangement links TRBV6-9 to TRBJ1-1; 7 positions match TRBD1. The CDR3 contains 14 residues. Germline V gene sequence: CDR1 MNHGY, CDR2 SVAAGI. Germline trimming cut 8 bases from V and 0 bases from J; bases unmatched to any gene: 6. The CDR3 coding sequence is TGTGCCAGCTTGAGGGACAGCGTGAACACTGAAGCTTTCTTT. Protein: CASLRDSVNTEAFF.

The J gene is TRBJ1-4, the V gene TRBV30; D not resolved. Trimming removed 4 bases at V and 4 bases at J, with 16 bases between. The CDR3 is made up of 15 amino acids. Germline CDR1 GTSNPN, CDR2 SVGIG (reference sequence). CDR3 loop: CAWTQLAGSNEKLFF. The CDR3 DNA reads as TGTGCCTGGACCCAGTTGGCGGGGAGTAATGAAAAACTGTTTTTT.

CDR3 amino acids: CAQKAGGENNSPLHF. The DNA of the CDR3 is TGTGCCCAGAAAGCAGGGGGCGAAAATAATTCACCCCTCCACTTT. The chain combines TRBV30 with TRBJ1-6; 8 bases map to TRBD1. Germline trimming cut 8 bases from V and 5 bases from J; bases unmatched to any gene: 11. Germline lookup yields CDR1 GTSNPN and CDR2 SVGIG (reference sequence). This CDR3 region has 15 residues.

The chain carries TRBV10-3 and TRBJ1-1; 8 bases agree with TRBD1. The V gene end was trimmed by 5 bases and the J gene end by 0 bases; junction bases not matched to a gene: 5. This CDR3 comprises 15 residues. Germline V gene data show CDR1 as ENHRY and CDR2 as SYGVKD. CDR3 sequence (DNA): TGTGCCATCAGTAGGACAGGGCCGATGAACACTGAAGCTTTCTTT. Protein sequence: CAISRTGPMNTEAFF.

V and J are TRBV19 and TRBJ1-1; D is uncertain. V was pared by 0 bases and J by 6 bases, with 8 bases between. This CDR3 has 13 residues. Germline loops: CDR1 LNHDA, CDR2 SQIVND (reference sequence). CDR3 residues: CASSIDLVAEAFF. In DNA form, the CDR3 reads TGTGCCAGTAGTATAGATCTGGTAGCTGAAGCTTTCTTT.

The chain combines TRBV10-3 with TRBJ1-5; a possible D gene is TRBD1 (6 bases). V lost 6 bases to trimming and J lost 4 bases, with 16 bases between them. The germline V gene has CDR1 ENHRY and CDR2 SYGVKD. The CDR3 is 15 residues long. CDR3 loop: CAISEGIQGNQPQHF. The CDR3 coding sequence is TGTGCCATCAGCGAAGGGATACAGGGAAATCAGCCCCAGCATTTT.

The rearrangement links TRBV2 to TRBJ1-4, with TRBD1 as a possible D gene (5 bases). The CDR3 is 17 residues long. Per the germline V gene, CDR1 is SNHLY and CDR2 is FYNNEI. V dropped 3 bases and J dropped 0 bases, with 14 bases sitting between them. CDR3 sequence reads: CASSEGGGFATNEKLFF. CDR3 DNA: TGTGCCAGCAGTGAGGGGGGGGGATTTGCAACTAATGAAAAACTGTTTTTT. The variable domain in full, with the rest retrieved from reference TRBV2 and TRBJ1-4, is EPEVTQTPSHQVTQMGQEVILRCVPISNHLYFYWYRQILGQKVEFLVSFYNNEISEKSEIFDDQFSVERPDGSNFTLKIRSTKLEDSAMYFCASSEGGGFATNEKLFFGSGTQLSVL.

This rearrangement joins TRBV5-4 to TRBJ2-7; 9 bases are shared with TRBD1. The CDR3 is 13 residues long. Germline loops: CDR1 SGHNT, CDR2 YYREEE (reference sequence). The V and J ends lost 0 bases and 7 bases, in that order; junction bases with no gene match: 2. This CDR3 reads CASSLDRGLEQYF. CDR3 DNA sequence: TGTGCCAGCAGCTTGGACAGGGGGCTGGAGCAGTACTTC.

This clone has only a few counts. This sequence joins TRBV7-9 and TRBJ1-4; 7 bases are shared with TRBD1. Germline V lookup: CDR1 SEHNR, CDR2 FQNEAQ (reference sequence). Trimming removed 5 bases from V and 4 bases from J; junction bases left unmatched: 4. The CDR3 is 14 amino acids. CDR3 nucleotide sequence: TGTGCCAGCAGCCGGACAGGCTATAATGAAAAACTGTTTTTT. This gives the protein CASSRTGYNEKLFF.

This clone was recorded a few times. This rearrangement joins TRBV19 to TRBJ2-5; no firm D call. The CDR3 covers 13 residues. Between the trimmed V and J ends, which lost 7 bases and 5 bases, there was a span of 14 bases. Germline lookup yields CDR1 LNHDA and CDR2 SQIVND (reference sequence). The CDR3 bases are TGTGCCAGTACCGAAGGCTTCGGGGAGACCCAGTACTTC. It yields the protein CASTEGFGETQYF.